Here is one T cell receptor beta chain with its context. The data originate from a study of blood T cell repertoires in COVID-19. Turning to the study itself: COVID-19 samples from acute and convalescent phases originated in the United States, Italy and Spain. The analysed material was cDNA or gDNA that came from T cells, B-cell-depleted T cells, or PBMCs.

Per the study methods: Estimates of nucleated cell counts were drawn from the amplification of reference gene primers. Data came from immunoSEQ multiplex PCR; TCRdb stores just in-frame clones and leaves some out. Clone size and the V and J calls come from that table; the DNA yielded D and trimming. This table has about 160,000 clones, 90% appearing once. Germline V gives CDR1 LNHDA, CDR2 SQIVND (reference sequence). Trimming stripped 3 bases from V and 4 bases from J, with 8 bases between. This CDR3 is 13 amino acids long. The source is a man aged 60 to 69 with active or convalescent COVID-19. Sequenced: peripheral blood. The chain couples TRBV19 to TRBJ2-3, with D maybe TRBD2 (6 bases). The CDR3 is CASSMGGADTQYF. The CDR3 bases are TGTGCCAGTAGTATGGGGGGTGCAGATACGCAGTATTTT.